The 13 T cell receptor beta chains listed next were all sequenced from one sample in a study of T cells in localized non-small cell lung cancer. Only in-frame clones appear in the TCRdb table, and some are missing; sequencing was by immunoSEQ multiplex PCR. The sample includes about 3,700 clones, 25% to 35% of them seen just once. Here the sequenced sample was normal lung tissue next to the tumor, taken before any cancer treatment. The source is a woman between 40 and 69 years old with stage I lung adenocarcinoma.

This clone has only a few counts. No conserved phenylalanine or tryptophan ends this CDR3, so it is likely a read error. The limits of the CDR3 on the DNA are not certain, so only TCRdb's listed CDR3 is given. The genes are TRBV23-1 and TRBJ2-7; the D call in the table, TRBD2, was not verified against the DNA. TRBV23-1 falls under the ORF class, with uncertain function. The CDR3 is 14 amino acids in total, end residues counted. The CDR3 region is CASSQDIGGSPLGI.

This clone is classed as medium-sized. V gene TRBV6-8 combines with J gene TRBJ2-3; 9 bases fit TRBD1. The CDR3 consists of 17 residues. Germline CDR1 MNHGY, CDR2 SAAAGT. J gave up 3 bases and V 2 bases, and 9 bases lay outside the gene matches. CDR3 region: CASSYPTDRGETDTQYF. DNA for the CDR3: TGTGCCAGCAGTTACCCCACGGACAGGGGAGAGACAGATACGCAGTATTTT.

This clone showed up just a few times. The rearrangement joins TRBV6-8 to TRBJ2-7; D gene ambiguous. Germline V gives CDR1 MNHGY, CDR2 SAAAGT. The ends were cut back, 6 bases at V and 0 bases at J, with 12 bases in the middle. The CDR3 is 14 amino acids. DNA of the CDR3: TGTGCCAGCAGAACCGAGCCGACCTCCTACGAGCAGTACTTC. Encoded protein: CASRTEPTSYEQYF.

This rearrangement joins TRBV11-3 to TRBJ2-7; 9 bases are shared with TRBD1. The CDR3 is made up of 14 amino acids. V dropped 7 bases and J dropped 2; count of bases not matched to a gene: 6. CDR1 and CDR2 from the germline V gene are SGHNT and YENEEA. The CDR3, as DNA: TGTGCCAGCAACCGACAGGGGGGTCCCTACGAGCAGTACTTC. It codes for CASNRQGGPYEQYF. Supplemented by reference TRBV11-3 and TRBJ2-7, the full variable domain reads EAGVVQSPRYKIIEKKQPVAFWCNPISGHNTLYWYLQNLGQGPELLIRYENEEAVDDSQLPKDRFSAERLKGVDSTLKIQPAELGDSAVYLCASNRQGGPYEQYFGPGTRLTVT.

In this sample, this clone turned up a few times. The CDR3 sequence is CASSDSRTDTQYF. In nucleotides, the CDR3 is TGTGCCAGCAGTGACTCGCGCACAGATACGCAGTATTTT. The chain employs TRBV2 and TRBJ2-3; D call uncertain. Trimming stripped 3 bases from V and 1 base from J, with 5 bases between. Germline assignment: CDR1 SNHLY and CDR2 FYNNEI. The CDR3 is 13 amino acids.

Sample share makes this clone large. The CDR3 DNA reads TGTGCCAGCAGGGAGAATGGAGGAAACACCATATATTTT. Amino acids: CASRENGGNTIYF. This chain uses TRBV6-8 with TRBJ1-3, with D unresolved. The V gene's germline CDR1 is MNHGY and CDR2 SAAAGT. CDR3 length: 13 residues. The V gene lost 6 bases and the J gene lost 4 bases, with 10 bases spanning the gap.

The rearrangement links TRBV29-1 to TRBJ2-3; 8 bases align to TRBD1. This CDR3 spans 13 amino acids. Trimming cost V 7 bases and J 5 bases; bases outside gene matches: 8. Germline V lookup: CDR1 SQVTM, CDR2 ANQGSEA. This chain's CDR3 is CSEGQAIGDTQYF. The CDR3 DNA follows: TGCAGCGAGGGACAGGCGATCGGAGATACGCAGTATTTT.

In DNA form, the CDR3 reads TGTGCCAGCAGTTACCAGAACACTGAAGCTTTCTTT. It is translated as CASSYQNTEAFF. The V call is TRBV6-8, the J call TRBJ1-1, with D unclear. Trimming cost V 2 bases and J 1 base, with 2 bases left between them. Germline V lookup: CDR1 MNHGY, CDR2 SAAAGT. This CDR3 has 12 residues.

J is TRBJ1-4 and V is TRBV5-1; D call uncertain. V was trimmed by 0 bases and J by 5 bases, leaving 11 bases between them. Germline V gives CDR1 SGHRS, CDR2 YFSETQ. The CDR3 extends over 15 amino acids. CDR3 residues: CASSLVGDRNEKLFF. As DNA, the CDR3 is TGCGCCAGCAGCTTGGTAGGCGACCGCAATGAAAAACTGTTTTTT.

The gene calls are TRBV7-5 and TRBJ2-2; the DNA was not compared with TRBD1, the D call given in the table. TRBV7-5 corresponds to a pseudogene. The CDR3 consists of 16 residues. The CDR3 sequence is CASSPGTGGGTGELFF. In DNA, the CDR3 is TGTGCCAGCAGCCCCGGGACAGGGGGAGGCACCGGGGAGCTGTTTTTT.

This chain joins TRBV19 and TRBJ2-1, with 8 bases fitting TRBD2. Unmatched junction bases numbered 11, after V lost 8 bases and J lost 5 bases. This CDR3 spans 15 amino acids. Germline assignment: CDR1 LNHDA and CDR2 SQIVND (reference sequence). The CDR3 coding sequence is TGTGCCAGTCATGGAATAGCGGGAAGCGACAATGAGCAGTTCTTC. The encoded protein is CASHGIAGSDNEQFF.

The V gene is TRBV11-3, the J gene TRBJ2-7, with 8 bases matching TRBD1. This CDR3 is 14 amino acids long. The J segment lost 5 bases and the V segment lost 4 bases, leaving 7 bases of the junction unmatched. Per the germline V gene, CDR1 is SGHNT and CDR2 is YENEEA. The chain's CDR3 is CASSSTRGRNEQYF. In DNA form, the CDR3 reads TGTGCCAGCAGCTCGACCAGGGGGCGGAACGAGCAGTACTTC.

The sample holds a few counts of this clone. V is TRBV11-3 and J is TRBJ2-7; 10 nucleotides line up with TRBD2. The CDR3 has 15 residues. V shed 5 bases and J 3 bases; nucleotides not matched to a gene: 7. Germline CDR1 reads SGHNT; CDR2 reads YENEEA. In DNA, the CDR3 is TGTGCCAGCAGCCTTGCTAGCGGGAGCCTCTACGAGCAGTACTTC. Protein: CASSLASGSLYEQYF.